This entry lists 30 T cell receptor beta chains sequenced from one sample in a study of PD-1 blockade in mismatch repair-deficient tumors. Sequencing used immunoSEQ multiplex PCR; TCRdb keeps in-frame clones, though not all of them. The table lists some 97,000 clones, 70% to 85% of them singletons. Material: peripheral blood, obtained approximately 8 months after starting pembrolizumab. The receptor source for this set is an adult with mismatch repair-deficient cancer.

The rearrangement links TRBV7-2 to TRBJ1-2, with TRBD1 identical over 10 bases. Unmatched junction bases numbered 7, after V lost 5 bases and J lost 4 bases. The CDR3 is 15 amino acids. Germline CDR1 SGHTA, CDR2 FQGNSA. The CDR3 protein is CASSPRQGAGYGYTF. Here the CDR3 DNA reads TGTGCCAGCAGCCCAAGACAGGGGGCCGGCTATGGCTACACCTTC.

This clone came up many times. J is TRBJ2-7 and V is TRBV2; D possibly matches TRBD1 or TRBD2 (5 bases each). The CDR3 has 14 residues. Germline loops: CDR1 SNHLY, CDR2 FYNNEI. Between the trimmed V and J ends, which lost 1 base and 3 bases, there was a span of 10 bases. The CDR3 loop reads CASSEEGRSYEQYF. DNA for the CDR3: TGTGCCAGCAGTGAAGAGGGACGGAGCTACGAGCAGTACTTC. Drawing the rest from reference TRBV2 and TRBJ2-7, the complete variable domain is EPEVTQTPSHQVTQMGQEVILRCVPISNHLYFYWYRQILGQKVEFLVSFYNNEISEKSEIFDDQFSVERPDGSNFTLKIRSTKLEDSAMYFCASSEEGRSYEQYFGPGTRLTVT.

The J gene is TRBJ2-3, the V gene TRBV27, with 7 bases that match TRBD2. Germline CDR1 reads MNHEY; CDR2 reads SMNVEV (reference sequence). V lost 5 bases to trimming and J lost 6 bases; unmatched junction nucleotides: 11. This CDR3 spans 15 amino acids. CDR3 amino acids: CASSQAGRAYDTQYF. The CDR3 DNA is TGTGCCAGCAGTCAAGCGGGACGGGCCTATGATACGCAGTATTTT.

The J gene is TRBJ2-2, the V gene TRBV6-1, with a tentative D call TRBD1 (7 bases). This CDR3 spans 16 amino acids. CDR1 is MNHNS and CDR2 is SASEGT in the germline V gene. Trimming took 2 bases from V and 7 from J, leaving 17 bases between them. The CDR3 sequence: CASSELSQGGHGELFF. CDR3 sequence (DNA): TGTGCCAGCAGTGAACTCTCTCAGGGGGGTCACGGGGAGCTGTTTTTT.

V is TRBV6-7 and J is TRBJ2-3; 13 bases fit TRBD2. TRBV6-7 is an open reading frame, and its role is uncertain. The CDR3 runs 17 residues. V lost 2 bases, J lost 3 bases, and 5 bases stayed unmatched. The DNA of the CDR3 is TGTGCCAGCAGTTACACCCGACTAGCGGGAGGAACAGATACGCAGTATTTT. It translates to CASSYTRLAGGTDTQYF.

The chain links TRBV28 to TRBJ1-1; no definite D call. V dropped 11 bases and J dropped 1 base, with 17 bases sitting between them. The CDR3 runs to 14 residues. Germline CDR1 reads MDHEN; CDR2 reads SYDVKM. CDR3 residues: CAAATTPSNTEAFF. CDR3 bases: TGTGCCGCCGCGACGACACCCTCGAACACTGAAGCTTTCTTT.

This clone appeared a single time. The rearrangement uses TRBV4-3 and TRBJ2-2; a weak D match, TRBD1 (5 bases). The germline CDR1 and CDR2 sequences are LGHNA and YSLEER. The CDR3 runs 15 residues. Trimming removed 1 base at V and 1 base at J, with 7 bases between. CDR3 amino acids: CASSQVQGNTGELFF. Here the CDR3 DNA reads TGCGCCAGCAGCCAAGTTCAGGGGAACACCGGGGAGCTGTTTTTT.

The chain recombines TRBV2 with TRBJ2-3; no firm D call. The CDR3 has 14 residues. Germline V gene lookup returns CDR1 SNHLY and CDR2 FYNNEI. The V gene lost 1 base and the J gene lost 2 bases, with 7 bases spanning the gap. CDR3 in DNA: TGTGCCAGCAGTGAAGGGCGGATCACAGATACGCAGTATTTT. Translating it yields CASSEGRITDTQYF.

The chain links TRBV5-1 to TRBJ2-5, with 15 positions matching TRBD2. The V segment lost 3 bases and the J segment 3 bases; nucleotides outside the gene matches: 6. The germline V gene encodes CDR1 SGHRS and CDR2 YFSETQ. This CDR3 is 17 amino acids long. In DNA, the CDR3 is TGCGCCAGCAGCTCGGGACTAGCGGGAGGAGTAGAAGAGACCCAGTACTTC. This sequence encodes CASSSGLAGGVEETQYF.

This clone came up a few times. V and J are TRBV7-7 and TRBJ2-3; a possible D gene is TRBD1 (7 bases). The CDR3 extends over 13 amino acids. CDR1 is SSHAT, CDR2 FNYEAQ, per germline (reference sequence). CDR3 bases: TGTGCTAGCGGCGCTACAGGGGCAGATACGCAGTATTTT. Translated: CASGATGADTQYF.

This rearrangement joins TRBV30 to TRBJ1-1, with 7 bases aligning to TRBD1. Germline assignment: CDR1 GTSNPN and CDR2 SVGIG (reference sequence). This CDR3 is 13 amino acids long. The V segment lost 3 bases and the J segment 4 bases; nucleotides outside the gene matches: 5. CDR3 residues: CAWRRDSFTEAFF. The CDR3 DNA reads as TGTGCCTGGAGGAGGGACAGTTTCACTGAAGCTTTCTTT.

The V gene is TRBV30, the J gene TRBJ2-7; 10 nucleotides align to TRBD2. The CDR3 has 14 amino acids. Germline V gives CDR1 GTSNPN, CDR2 SVGIG (reference sequence). Trimming took 4 bases from V and 6 from J; bases not matched to a gene: 9. The CDR3 sequence: CAWKVVAGGGEQYF. The CDR3, as DNA: TGTGCCTGGAAGGTAGTAGCGGGAGGAGGCGAGCAGTACTTC.

The chain has TRBV18 and TRBJ2-1; D is unclear. CDR3 length: 13 residues. CDR1 and CDR2 from the germline V gene are KGHSH and LQKENI. Deletions cut 3 bases from V and 9 bases from J, with 12 bases between. CDR3 DNA sequence: TGTGCCAGCTCACCGCCCTACGGCGGTGAGCAGTTCTTC. The encoded protein is CASSPPYGGEQFF.

This sequence joins TRBV2 and TRBJ1-1; possible D gene TRBD1, 5 bases. Looked up from germline, CDR1 is SNHLY and CDR2 is FYNNEI. This CDR3 has 13 amino acids. V lost 8 bases and J 1 base, leaving 11 bases between the germline ends. In DNA, the CDR3 is TGTGCCAGCTCTCAGGGAGAGAACACTGAAGCTTTCTTT. Amino acid sequence: CASSQGENTEAFF.

The chain uses TRBV6-6 and TRBJ2-3, with D perhaps TRBD1 or TRBD2 (5 bases each). Per germline, CDR1 MNHNY and CDR2 SVGAGI (reference sequence). The CDR3 has 16 amino acids. The V end lost 7 bases, the J end lost 0 bases, and 17 bases lay between the germline ends. CDR3 in amino acids: CASTNPRGLSTDTQYF. The CDR3 nucleotides are TGTGCCAGCACCAACCCCCGGGGCCTTAGCACAGATACGCAGTATTTT.

The chain recombines TRBV29-1 with TRBJ2-7; 13 bases are a match to TRBD2. Trimming at V came to 4 bases and at J to 6 bases, leaving 6 bases not matched to a gene. This CDR3 contains 14 residues. CDR1 is SQVTM, CDR2 ANQGSEA, per germline. For the CDR3, the DNA is TGCAGCGTTGGTCGGACTAGCGGGAGTGGCGAGCAGTACTTC. Amino acid sequence: CSVGRTSGSGEQYF.

V and J are TRBV19 and TRBJ1-2; 7 bases map to TRBD1. CDR3 length: 14 amino acids. The J segment lost 3 bases and the V segment lost 7 bases, leaving 8 bases of the junction unmatched. Germline CDR1 reads LNHDA; CDR2 reads SQIVND (reference sequence). The CDR3 nucleotides read TGTGCCAGTACCCGAGAAGGGGGCTACTATGGCTACACCTTC. Amino acids: CASTREGGYYGYTF.

This clone was counted only a few times. V usage is TRBV6-4 and J usage is TRBJ2-3; TRBD2 matches 15 bases. Germline V gene lookup returns CDR1 MRHNA and CDR2 SNTAGT. The length of the CDR3 is 18 residues. V lost 5 bases to trimming and J lost 0 bases; unmatched junction nucleotides: 6. The CDR3 region is CASSPGLAGGPSTDTQYF. As DNA, the CDR3 is TGTGCCAGCAGTCCCGGACTAGCGGGAGGGCCTAGCACAGATACGCAGTATTTT.

The table lists this clone with a count of one. The V gene is TRBV6-1, the J gene TRBJ1-5; unclear D gene. Germline loops: CDR1 MNHNS, CDR2 SASEGT. V gave up 4 bases and J gave up 0 bases, with 7 bases separating them. CDR3 size: 14 residues. This CDR3 is CASSAFDSNQPQHF. The CDR3 DNA follows: TGTGCCAGCAGTGCATTTGATAGCAATCAGCCCCAGCATTTT.

CDR3 DNA: TGTGCCAGCAGCCGGGACAGGGCTGAGACCCAGTACTTC. This sequence encodes CASSRDRAETQYF. V usage is TRBV16 and J usage is TRBJ2-5; 9 nucleotides match TRBD1. The CDR3 has 13 residues. The germline V gene encodes CDR1 KGHSY and CDR2 FQNENV. V gave up 4 bases and J gave up 5 bases; unmatched junction bases: 2.

This clone showed up just once. V is TRBV27 and J is TRBJ2-7; D call uncertain. This CDR3 spans 15 amino acids. V lost 3 bases, J lost 2 bases, and 14 bases lay in between. The germline V gene encodes CDR1 MNHEY and CDR2 SMNVEV (reference sequence). For the CDR3, the DNA is TGTGCCAGCAGTTTGGGCCCTTCATCCACCTACGAGCAGTACTTC. Translated: CASSLGPSSTYEQYF.

V usage is TRBV5-1 and J usage is TRBJ2-1; 9 bases map to TRBD1. The germline CDR1 and CDR2 sequences are SGHRS and YFSETQ. J was trimmed by 6 bases and V by 5 bases; bases with no gene match: 12. The length of the CDR3 is 16 residues. CDR3 region: CASRRPGQGVGNEQFF. DNA of the CDR3: TGCGCCAGCAGGCGGCCGGGACAGGGTGTTGGCAATGAGCAGTTCTTC.

This clone was seen only a few times. This chain joins TRBV19 and TRBJ2-5; D is uncertain. V shed 2 bases and J shed 0 bases, with 7 bases lying between them. Germline CDR1 LNHDA, CDR2 SQIVND (reference sequence). The CDR3 spans 14 residues. CDR3 in amino acids: CASSISVYQETQYF. CDR3 bases: TGTGCCAGTAGTATATCGGTCTACCAAGAGACCCAGTACTTC.

The V call is TRBV9, the J call TRBJ1-1, with D unclear. Germline assignment: CDR1 SGDLS and CDR2 YYNGEE. The CDR3 spans 17 residues. V was shortened by 4 bases and J by 3 bases, with 22 bases between the two germline ends. CDR3 amino acids: CASSPPSGFGVDTEAFF. The DNA of the CDR3 is TGTGCCAGCAGCCCCCCTTCCGGGTTCGGGGTAGACACTGAAGCTTTCTTT.

The rearrangement uses TRBV7-6 and TRBJ2-2; unclear D gene. The CDR3 totals 14 residues. Trimming left V 5 bases short and J 3 bases short, with 10 bases between. Germline V CDR1 and CDR2: SGHVS, FNYEAQ. CDR3 sequence: CASSPSLYTGELFF. Here the CDR3 DNA reads TGTGCCAGCAGCCCGTCGTTGTACACCGGGGAGCTGTTTTTT.

CDR3 DNA: TGTGCCAGCAGCCAAGTTCAAGGGCGCGATCAGCCCCAGCATTTT. Encoded protein: CASSQVQGRDQPQHF. This chain links TRBV4-2 with TRBJ1-5, with D hard to call. V was trimmed by 1 base and J by 5 bases, leaving 12 bases between them. CDR1 LGHNA and CDR2 YNFKEQ come from the germline V gene. This CDR3 has 15 residues.

CDR3 nucleotide sequence: TGTGCCAGCATTCGAGATCCCTCCTACAATGAGCAGTTCTTC. Translated, it gives CASIRDPSYNEQFF. The chain couples TRBV2 to TRBJ2-1; D remains ambiguous. V lost 7 bases and J 0 bases, leaving 10 bases between the germline ends. The CDR3 covers 14 residues. Per the germline V gene, CDR1 is SNHLY and CDR2 is FYNNEI.

The chain combines TRBV27 with TRBJ2-2; D is perhaps TRBD2 (6 bases). The CDR3 loop spans 14 amino acids. In germline, CDR1 is MNHEY, CDR2 SMNVEV (reference sequence). The V and J ends lost 6 bases and 5 bases respectively, with 13 bases between them. CDR3: CASRWDAGTGELFF. The CDR3 DNA follows: TGTGCCAGCAGATGGGATGCGGGAACCGGGGAGCTGTTTTTT.

The V call is TRBV6-1, the J call TRBJ1-1; TRBD1 aligns across 8 bases. This CDR3 is built from 14 residues. The germline V gene encodes CDR1 MNHNS and CDR2 SASEGT. J gave up 11 bases and V 2 bases, and 10 bases lay outside the gene matches. CDR3 region: CASSESSGGAVAFF. CDR3 DNA: TGTGCCAGCAGTGAATCCTCAGGGGGCGCGGTGGCTTTCTTT.

The chain joins TRBV7-9 to TRBJ2-4; 10 bases are a match to TRBD2. Germline V gives CDR1 SEHNR, CDR2 FQNEAQ (reference sequence). CDR3 length: 16 amino acids. The V and J ends lost 8 bases and 3 bases, in that order; junction bases with no gene match: 10. This CDR3 reads CASGVAGGRGKNIQYF. The CDR3, as DNA: TGTGCCAGCGGAGTAGCGGGAGGCCGGGGCAAAAACATTCAGTACTTC.